The present TCR beta chain was sequenced within a study of T cell changes during pregnancy in multiple sclerosis. Sequencing was performed with immunoSEQ multiplex PCR; in TCRdb, only in-frame clones are kept and a portion is missing. Of under 110,000 clones in the sample, about 90% are singletons; the top ten hold roughly 1.6%. The CDR3 runs to 15 residues. Trimming took 2 bases from V and 0 from J; bases not matched to a gene: 4. CDR1 and CDR2 from the germline V gene are MNHNS and SASEGT. Sequencing was performed on peripheral blood, taken before pregnancy. The receptor was derived from a female donor with multiple sclerosis, enrolled in a pregnancy study. The V call is TRBV6-1, the J call TRBJ2-7; 7 nucleotides line up with TRBD2. CDR3 sequence reads: CASSEWGDYSYEQYF. The CDR3 bases are TGTGCCAGCAGTGAATGGGGGGACTACTCCTACGAGCAGTACTTC.